This T cell receptor beta chain was sequenced in a study of blood T cell repertoires in COVID-19 (dated by TCRdb to about 2020). Background for the entire study: Samples from collaborators originated in the United States, Italy and Spain and spanned both the acute and convalescent phases of COVID-19. The material from the prospective study consisted of cDNA or gDNA derived from T cells, B-cell-depleted T cells, or PBMCs. The dataset comprised deeply sampled blood TCRbeta repertoires from subjects exposed to, actively infected with, or recovered from COVID-19. A freely available public database, intended as a resource for researchers studying the immune response to SARS-CoV-2, is where the repertoires were released. The samples were drawn from the first 160 participants of the ongoing ImmuneRACE study and from 1,254 subjects provided by 6 global collaborators. Nearly every sample came with metadata listing a de-identified subject ID, COVID-19 status, age in years and sex. HLA class I and class II types, where available, came from metadata supplied by the sample provider rather than from assay-based typing.

TCRbeta CDR3 regions were amplified from genomic DNA by means of the immunoSEQ Assay, a bias-controlled multiplex PCR. The authors' pipeline ran thus. The number of nucleated cells in each sample was estimated from the amplification of reference gene primers within the assay. Sequence reads were collapsed and filtered to measure the absolute abundance of every unique TCRbeta CDR3 rearrangement. For each sample, productive Simpson clonality was calculated as the square root of Simpson's diversity index over productive rearrangements. This immuneACCESS table, as held by TCRdb, lists in-frame sequences with V and J called but not all clones. Of the missing ones, under half trace to an unresolved V gene in checked studies; the others have no known cause. The V and J calls and clone size come from that table; D and trimming were worked out from the DNA. The sample table shows about 220,000 clones, and 70% to 85% are seen once. The top ten clonotypes cover about 3.2% of the sample.

A word on this clone: Its antigen is not yet known. No clone much larger than this one lies a single base away; base qualities are absent.

In the prospective study, participants were about 18 to 100 years old, resided in about two dozen geographic areas of the United States, and were enrolled through a virtual design. In the prospective study, cohorts were assigned on the basis of participant-reported clinical history obtained from a screening survey and a study questionnaire. For ImmuneRACE Cohort 3, a participant was defined as recovered based on two consecutive negative NP/OP PCR tests, clearance by a healthcare professional, or resolution of symptoms. In the prospective study, mobile phlebotomists collected whole blood, serum and a nasopharyngeal or oropharyngeal swab from each participant. Participants in the prospective study had the option to provide additional blood draws and questionnaires over a roughly two-month period. Before DNA extraction, prospective study blood samples were shipped either frozen or at room temperature.

Beyond this particular receptor, the publication reports: Clinical and demographic metadata were provided uncurated, with the amount varying by source and participant.

The CDR3, cysteine through phenylalanine, is 15 amino acids long. This entry keeps only the CDR3 DNA: 45 bases, framed from base 1. The receptor was isolated from a woman aged 55-70 years who had recovered from COVID-19. The source material was PBMCs or T cells enriched from blood (not recorded which). The chain is encoded by TRBV21-1 joined to TRBJ1-1; the table calls TRBD1, which could not be checked here. TRBV21-1 is a recognized pseudogene. The nucleotides read TGTGCCAGCAGCATAACGACAGGGGCAGGAACTGAAGCTTTCTTT. The translation is CASSITTGAGTEAFF.